This T cell receptor (beta chain) was retrieved from a study of cytomegalovirus exposure and HLA in healthy donors. Germline assignment: CDR1 SQVTM and CDR2 ANQGSEA. The CDR3 has 15 amino acids. The junction had 8 bases not matched to a gene; V was cut back by 4 bases and J by 4 bases. Regarding the study as a whole: Most likely, a cluster of highly shared sequence variants arose as a sequencing artifact. The classifier reportedly diagnosed cytomegalovirus status with high sensitivity and specificity.

Of note for this clone: As yet, its antigen is unknown.

PCR amplification relied on 60 Vbeta primers (plus 13 Jbeta primers). Assay: immunoSEQ multiplex PCR; the TCRdb copy retains only in-frame clones and omits some. Here the sample spans 100,000 to 150,000 clones, roughly 78% being singletons. The sample consisted of PBMCs. This TCR derives from a man aged 45-65 years in good health and CMV-seropositive. V gene TRBV29-1 combines with J gene TRBJ2-3; TRBD2 matches 10 bases. CDR3 in amino acids: CSVGLLAGVADTQYF. In DNA form, the CDR3 reads TGCAGCGTTGGGCTTCTAGCGGGAGTTGCAGATACGCAGTATTTT.